Shown below are 21 T cell receptor beta chains from a single sample sequenced in a study of cytomegalovirus exposure and HLA in healthy donors. The PCR used 60 Vbeta and 13 Jbeta primers. Clones were sequenced by immunoSEQ multiplex PCR, and TCRdb holds only the in-frame ones, with some missing. The repertoire consists of 250,000 to 350,000 clones, with 70% to 90% occurring once and the leading ten covering 3.5% to 4%. The sequencing sample was made of PBMCs. Source of these receptors: a man aged 40-50 years in good health and CMV-seropositive.

The rearrangement joins TRBV7-8 to TRBJ2-3, with TRBD2 identical over 12 bases. The trim removed 5 bases at V and 3 bases at J, leaving 6 bases unmatched. This CDR3 comprises 16 residues. Germline V lookup: CDR1 SGHVS, CDR2 FQNEAQ. CDR3 in DNA: TGTGCCAGCAGCACGCGGACTAGCGGGGTAACAGATACGCAGTATTTT. This sequence encodes CASSTRTSGVTDTQYF. The entire variable domain, with the rest obtained from reference TRBV7-8 and TRBJ2-3, is as follows: GAGVSQSPRYKVAKRGQDVALRCDPISGHVSLFWYQQALGQGPEFLTYFQNEAQLDKSGLPSDRFFAERPEGSVSTLKIQRTQQEDSAVYLCASSTRTSGVTDTQYFGPGTRLTVL.

This sequence joins TRBV9 and TRBJ2-7; 9 nucleotides match TRBD2. This CDR3 is 16 amino acids long. The germline V gene encodes CDR1 SGDLS and CDR2 YYNGEE. After removal of 0 bases from V and 1 base from J, the junction contained 5 bases not matched to a gene. The CDR3 DNA follows: TGTGCCAGCAGCGTAGGCTTTAGCGGGAGATCCTACGAGCAGTACTTC. Encoded protein: CASSVGFSGRSYEQYF.

The CDR3 protein is CASSLAGSVTEAFF. The CDR3 DNA follows: TGTGCCAGCAGCTTGGCAGGGTCCGTCACTGAAGCTTTCTTT. V and J are TRBV5-6 and TRBJ1-1; possible D gene TRBD1, 5 bases. Germline lookup yields CDR1 SGHDT and CDR2 YYEEEE. The V end lost 0 bases, the J end lost 4 bases, and 10 bases lay between the germline ends. The CDR3 runs 14 residues.

V and J are TRBV28 and TRBJ1-4, with 10 bases fitting TRBD1. Trimming at V came to 4 bases and at J to 3 bases, leaving 14 bases not matched to a gene. The CDR3 has 19 residues. Germline-derived CDR1 and CDR2 are MDHEN and SYDVKM. The CDR3 sequence is CASSSLGGDRGPANEKLFF. CDR3 nucleotides: TGTGCCAGCAGTTCCCTCGGGGGAGACAGGGGGCCCGCTAATGAAAAACTGTTTTTT.

V usage is TRBV9 and J usage is TRBJ2-4; D call uncertain. V was cut by 0 bases and J by 0 bases, with 10 bases left in between. Germline values: CDR1 SGDLS, CDR2 YYNGEE. This CDR3 comprises 16 residues. CDR3 sequence (DNA): TGTGCCAGCAGCGTAGCGGCGGTCCTAGCCAAAAACATTCAGTACTTC. It yields the protein CASSVAAVLAKNIQYF. Supplemented by reference TRBV9 and TRBJ2-4, the full variable domain reads DSGVTQTPKHLITATGQRVTLRCSPRSGDLSVYWYQQSLDQGLQFLIQYYNGEERAKGNILERFSAQQFPDLHSELNLSSLELGDSALYFCASSVAAVLAKNIQYFGAGTRLSVL.

The chain recombines TRBV5-6 with TRBJ1-1; D unclear. The CDR3 consists of 12 residues. Trimming pared 2 bases from V and 5 bases from J, leaving 7 bases between. Germline assignment: CDR1 SGHDT and CDR2 YYEEEE. The CDR3 region has the DNA TGTGCCAGCAGCTTACTATGGACTGAAGCTTTCTTT. Translating it yields CASSLLWTEAFF. The full variable domain, its missing parts supplied by reference TRBV5-6 and TRBJ1-1, is DAGVTQSPTHLIKTRGQQVTLRCSPKSGHDTVSWYQQALGQGPQFIFQYYEEEERQRGNFPDRFSGHQFPNYSSELNVNALLLGDSALYLCASSLLWTEAFFGQGTRLTVV.

This clone was detected a few times. The chain recombines TRBV7-3 with TRBJ1-1; 8 bases map to TRBD1. The germline V gene encodes CDR1 SGHTA and CDR2 FQGTGA. Losses at the gene ends were 5 bases for V and 0 bases for J; bases not matched to a gene: 2. This CDR3 contains 14 residues. In DNA, the CDR3 is TGTGCCAGCAGCCTACAGGGGGTGAACACTGAAGCTTTCTTT. Residues: CASSLQGVNTEAFF.

The CDR3 coding sequence is TGTGCCAGCAGTTTTTCGGGACAGGGGCTCGACGAGCAGTACTTC. Encoded protein: CASSFSGQGLDEQYF. The chain couples TRBV27 to TRBJ2-7, with 10 bases that match TRBD1. Germline values: CDR1 MNHEY, CDR2 SMNVEV (reference sequence). Trimming at V came to 3 bases and at J to 5 bases, leaving 7 bases not matched to a gene. The CDR3 length is 15 residues.

The chain joins TRBV11-2 to TRBJ2-7; 7 nucleotides agree with TRBD2. Germline CDR1 and CDR2: SGHAT and FQNNGV. With V trimmed by 5 bases and J by 3 bases, 13 bases remained unmatched. The CDR3 consists of 16 residues. CDR3 coding DNA: TGTGCCAGCAGCCCAAGCCGGGACTACCCTCGCTACGAGCAGTACTTC. Translated: CASSPSRDYPRYEQYF.

This chain joins TRBV18 and TRBJ2-3; D is unclear. The CDR3 totals 14 residues. Germline loops: CDR1 KGHSH, CDR2 LQKENI. The V gene lost 2 bases and the J gene lost 4 bases, with 10 bases spanning the gap. CDR3 amino acids: CASSPSRPPDTQYF. CDR3 nucleotides: TGTGCCAGCTCACCATCTCGTCCCCCAGATACGCAGTATTTT.

CDR3: CASSVGGGAGYEQYF. For the CDR3, the DNA is TGTGCCAGCAGCGTCGGAGGGGGCGCGGGCTACGAGCAGTACTTC. The genes are TRBV9 and TRBJ2-7; D might be TRBD1 (7 bases). Between the trimmed V and J ends, which lost 2 bases and 3 bases, there was a span of 15 bases. This CDR3 spans 15 amino acids. Germline V gene lookup returns CDR1 SGDLS and CDR2 YYNGEE.

This clone was picked up one time. The chain is built from TRBV14 and TRBJ2-7, with TRBD1 matching 9 bases. The trim removed 2 bases at V and 2 bases at J, leaving 7 bases unmatched. In germline, CDR1 is SGHDN, CDR2 FVKESK. The CDR3 spans 16 residues. The CDR3 here is CASSQLPGQGPYEQYF. The DNA of the CDR3 is TGTGCCAGCAGCCAACTACCGGGACAGGGACCCTACGAGCAGTACTTC.

The chain uses TRBV2 and TRBJ2-5, with 10 bases identical to TRBD1. Losses at the gene ends were 6 bases for V and 3 bases for J; bases not matched to a gene: 4. This CDR3 has 14 residues. CDR1 and CDR2 (germline): SNHLY, FYNNEI. This CDR3 reads CASSPGTGEETQYF. Written as DNA, the CDR3 is TGTGCCAGCAGCCCCGGGACAGGGGAAGAGACCCAGTACTTC.

The V gene is TRBV5-1, the J gene TRBJ2-5, with 12 bases that match TRBD2. CDR1 and CDR2 from the germline V gene are SGHRS and YFSETQ. V dropped 4 bases and J dropped 4; count of bases not matched to a gene: 2. The CDR3 loop spans 14 amino acids. Here the CDR3 reads CASSLTSGRETQYF. DNA of the CDR3: TGCGCCAGCAGCCTGACTAGCGGGAGAGAGACCCAGTACTTC. The full variable domain, its missing parts supplied by reference TRBV5-1 and TRBJ2-5, is KAGVTQTPRYLIKTRGQQVTLSCSPISGHRSVSWYQQTPGQGLQFLFEYFSETQRNKGNFPGRFSGRQFSNSRSEMNVSTLELGDSALYLCASSLTSGRETQYFGPGTRLLVL.

The chain couples TRBV4-2 to TRBJ1-4; possible D gene TRBD1, 5 bases. The V gene's germline CDR1 is LGHNA and CDR2 YNFKEQ. This CDR3 has 14 residues. Trimming shortened V by 4 bases and J by 5 bases, and 11 bases separated the two germline ends. The CDR3 DNA is TGTGCCAGCAGCCCAGGGAATTCGAATGAAAAACTGTTTTTT. This encodes CASSPGNSNEKLFF.

The genes are TRBV19 and TRBJ1-1; TRBD1 matches at 7 bases. The J segment lost 6 bases and the V segment lost 1 base, leaving 5 bases of the junction unmatched. Germline V gives CDR1 LNHDA, CDR2 SQIVND (reference sequence). The CDR3 totals 14 residues. For the CDR3, the DNA is TGTGCCAGTAGTATAGTTCCCAGGGGGGCTGAAGCTTTCTTT. Its protein product is CASSIVPRGAEAFF.

The chain employs TRBV12-1 and TRBJ1-4; no check of the table's D call, TRBD1, against the DNA was made. TRBV12-1 counts as a pseudogene. CDR3 length equals 15 residues. CDR3 sequence (DNA): TGTGCCAGCAGCCCGGGGCCCAGGGGGAATGAAAAACTGTTTTTT. Translation gives CASSPGPRGNEKLFF.

CDR3 bases: TGTGCCAGCAGTCGGAACACTGAAGCTTTCTTT. Translated, it gives CASSRNTEAFF. This rearrangement joins TRBV27 to TRBJ1-1; D unclear. The germline CDR1 and CDR2 sequences are MNHEY and SMNVEV (reference sequence). The CDR3 length is 11 residues. The V end lost 5 bases, the J end lost 1 base, and 2 bases lay between the germline ends.

The chain combines TRBV29-1 with TRBJ2-5, with 8 bases lining up with TRBD1. The J call could be wrong; TRBJ2-7 is a better fit for the DNA end. CDR1 SQVTM and CDR2 ANQGSEA come from the germline V gene. The CDR3 has 13 amino acids. The CDR3 here is CSVGAGGFDEQYF. The CDR3 DNA reads as TGCAGCGTGGGGGCAGGGGGCTTCGACGAGCAGTACTTC.

The J gene is TRBJ2-7, the V gene TRBV27; 8 bases fit TRBD2. Trimming cost V 6 bases and J 0 bases; bases outside gene matches: 10. Germline V gives CDR1 MNHEY, CDR2 SMNVEV (reference sequence). This CDR3 comprises 16 residues. CDR3 protein: CASRWSGGAFSYEQYF. The DNA for the CDR3 is TGTGCCAGCAGATGGTCGGGGGGGGCCTTCTCCTACGAGCAGTACTTC.

The rearrangement links TRBV7-2 to TRBJ1-2; D is undetermined. The germline CDR1 and CDR2 sequences are SGHTA and FQGNSA. V lost 8 bases to trimming and J lost 0 bases, with 16 bases between them. The CDR3 is 15 residues long. The CDR3 region has the DNA TGTGCCAGCGCGCCTCGGGTCATAGCTAACTATGGCTACACCTTC. Translating it yields CASAPRVIANYGYTF.